The sequence of this T cell receptor (beta chain) was determined in a study of metastatic and nonmetastatic thyroid tumors. The wider study: Repertoire comparison spanned blood and tumor or nodule tissue of malignant and benign thyroid patients.

Original methodology: Between-group CDR3 differences, defined by clinicopathological status, yielded a distant-metastasis classifier for papillary thyroid cancer. MiXCR was used by TCRdb to re-call the PCR reads. The V and J calls follow TCRdb's processing rather than the paper's. Of 35,000 to 45,000 clones listed, around 10% were seen once; the top ten hold about 9%. This clone came up many times. Antigen specificity is unknown. From germline, CDR1 is WSHSY and CDR2 SAAADI. This CDR3 region has 15 residues. The germline V and J ends were trimmed by 2 bases and 4 bases, with 14 bases remaining between them. None of the patients had undergone any treatment ahead of thyroid surgery. Findings of the study overall: The study reportedly found significantly higher TCR beta diversity in malignant thyroid tumors than benign nodules, in blood and tumor.

What was sequenced was blood. This receptor was taken from a male donor with papillary thyroid cancer or a benign thyroid nodule (not recorded which). Some clones in this sample may be carry-over from other donors' samples. V gene TRBV10-2 combines with J gene TRBJ1-2; D remains ambiguous. CDR3 coding DNA: TGCGCCAGCAGTGAGAGTTGGGGTTTAGGCTATGGCTACACCTTC. Its translation: CASSESWGLGYGYTF.